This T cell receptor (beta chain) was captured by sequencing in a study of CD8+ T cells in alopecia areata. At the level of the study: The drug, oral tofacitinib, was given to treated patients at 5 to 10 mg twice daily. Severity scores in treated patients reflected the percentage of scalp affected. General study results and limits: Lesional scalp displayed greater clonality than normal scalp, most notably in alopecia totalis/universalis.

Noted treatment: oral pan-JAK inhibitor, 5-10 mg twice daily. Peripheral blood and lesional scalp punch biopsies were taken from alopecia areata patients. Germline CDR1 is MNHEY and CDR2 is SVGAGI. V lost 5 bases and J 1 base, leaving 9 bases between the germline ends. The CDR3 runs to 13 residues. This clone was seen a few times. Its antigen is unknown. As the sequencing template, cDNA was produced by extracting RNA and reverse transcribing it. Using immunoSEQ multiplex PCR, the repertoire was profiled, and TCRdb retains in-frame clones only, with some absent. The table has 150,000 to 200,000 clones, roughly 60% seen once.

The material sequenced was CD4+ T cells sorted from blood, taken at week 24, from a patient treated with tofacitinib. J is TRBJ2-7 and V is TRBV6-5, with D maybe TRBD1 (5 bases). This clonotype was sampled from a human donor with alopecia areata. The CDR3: CASSPAGSYEQYF. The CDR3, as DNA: TGTGCCAGCAGTCCCGCAGGGTCCTACGAGCAGTACTTC.